Included here is one T cell receptor (beta chain) sequence, with context. The CDR3 is 14 amino acids. Per germline, CDR1 KGHSH and CDR2 LQKENI. The V end was cut by 7 bases, the J end by 5 bases, with 16 bases between. TCRdb ran MiXCR on the RT-PCR reads and lists one entry per CDR3 protein. The table shows hundreds of thousands of distinct CDR3 sequences, with over 12% occurring only once. What was sequenced was memory CD4+ T cells from blood. This chain uses TRBV18 with TRBJ2-3; a weak D match, TRBD2 (5 bases). This TCR was sampled from a female donor in good health, serving as a healthy control. CDR3 bases: TGTGCCAGCTGTGAACTAGGTAGACGAGATACGCAGTATTTT. Its translation: CASCELGRRDTQYF.